Here is one T cell receptor beta chain with its context. The data were taken from a study of blood T cell repertoires in COVID-19. At the level of the study: COVID-19 samples collected from the United States, Italy and Spain covered acute and convalescent phases.

Germline-derived CDR1 and CDR2 are MGHRA and YSYEKL. The V and J ends lost 7 bases and 0 bases respectively, with 19 bases between them. The CDR3 length is 18 residues. Measured with immunoSEQ multiplex PCR; TCRdb has only the in-frame clones, and not every one. In the table there are 120,000 to 150,000 clones, approximately 86% of which are singletons. The chain is built from TRBV4-1 and TRBJ2-6; weak D call: TRBD2 (5 bases). This TCR came from a woman aged 45-60 years with acute or convalescent COVID-19. Sequencing was carried out using peripheral blood. The CDR3 loop is CASTRGPTTISGANVLTF. DNA of the CDR3: TGCGCCAGCACCCGAGGGCCGACAACCATCTCTGGGGCCAACGTCCTGACTTTC.